Below, 7 T cell receptor beta chains from the same sample are listed, as sequenced in a study of shared clonotypes between healthy human individuals. The data were produced by immunoSEQ multiplex PCR, yet TCRdb's version contains in-frame clones alone and is incomplete. The sample carries about 1.1 million clones, approximately 80% recorded once. Sample: memory CD4+ T cells from PBMCs. Noted subset: CD45RA-negative fraction. Receptors were obtained from a man younger than 35 in good health. Some clones in this sample may be carry-over from other donors' samples.

The gene calls are TRBV27 and TRBJ2-1; D is possibly TRBD1 (6 bases). The CDR3 contains 15 residues. The V gene lost 5 bases and the J gene lost 4 bases, with 15 bases spanning the gap. Germline V gene data show CDR1 as MNHEY and CDR2 as SMNVEV (reference sequence). This CDR3 is CASSPKQGPYNEQFF. As DNA, the CDR3 is TGTGCCAGCAGTCCCAAACAGGGCCCATACAATGAGCAGTTCTTC.

For this clone: Other DNA sequences in this specimen translate into the identical CDR3. The chain couples TRBV5-8 to TRBJ1-2; weak D call: TRBD1 (5 bases). This CDR3 is built from 13 residues. CDR1 and CDR2 from the germline V gene are SGHTS and YDEGEE. Trimming stripped 1 base from V and 4 bases from J, with 8 bases between. The CDR3 reads CASSLPGSYGYTF. The CDR3 DNA reads TGTGCCAGCAGCTTGCCAGGGAGCTATGGCTACACCTTC.

The chain is built from TRBV7-3 and TRBJ1-6; maybe TRBD1 (6 bases). This CDR3 contains 14 residues. V lost 5 bases, J lost 9 bases, and 14 bases lay in between. Germline CDR1 reads SGHTA; CDR2 reads FQGTGA. The CDR3 DNA reads as TGTGCCAGCAGCCGGGACATAGCAGGTTCACCCCTCCACTTT. It codes for CASSRDIAGSPLHF.

The chain carries TRBV18 and TRBJ2-1; D not certain. There are 15 residues in the CDR3. The V end lost 2 bases, the J end lost 3 bases, and 11 bases lay between the germline ends. CDR1 and CDR2 from the germline V gene are KGHSH and LQKENI. The CDR3 protein is CASSPAADFYNEQFF. The CDR3 bases are TGTGCCAGCTCACCAGCCGCGGATTTCTACAATGAGCAGTTCTTC.

This clone was seen repeatedly, ten times or more. The CDR3 sequence is CASSPPGTVANGYTF. The CDR3 bases are TGTGCCAGCAGCCCACCCGGGACAGTGGCCAATGGCTACACCTTC. The J gene is TRBJ1-2, the V gene TRBV28; the match to TRBD1 covers 7 bases. The CDR3 has 15 residues. Trimming at V came to 6 bases and at J to 6 bases, leaving 13 bases not matched to a gene. Per germline, CDR1 MDHEN and CDR2 SYDVKM.

The chain joins TRBV7-2 to TRBJ2-7, with a weak D call TRBD1 (5 bases). CDR1 SGHTA and CDR2 FQGNSA come from the germline V gene. V was pared by 1 base and J by 5 bases, with 15 bases between. The CDR3 extends over 15 amino acids. The CDR3 coding sequence is TGTGCCAGCAGCTTAGATCCTTCAGGGTTCAACGAGCAGTACTTC. It encodes CASSLDPSGFNEQYF.

V and J are TRBV30 and TRBJ1-1; D gene uncertain. This CDR3 has 13 residues. Trimming took off 4 bases at V and 1 base at J, with 10 bases between the two ends. Germline lookup yields CDR1 GTSNPN and CDR2 SVGIG (reference sequence). CDR3 coding DNA: TGTGCCTGGACTCGTCAGTCGAACACTGAAGCTTTCTTT. This sequence encodes CAWTRQSNTEAFF.